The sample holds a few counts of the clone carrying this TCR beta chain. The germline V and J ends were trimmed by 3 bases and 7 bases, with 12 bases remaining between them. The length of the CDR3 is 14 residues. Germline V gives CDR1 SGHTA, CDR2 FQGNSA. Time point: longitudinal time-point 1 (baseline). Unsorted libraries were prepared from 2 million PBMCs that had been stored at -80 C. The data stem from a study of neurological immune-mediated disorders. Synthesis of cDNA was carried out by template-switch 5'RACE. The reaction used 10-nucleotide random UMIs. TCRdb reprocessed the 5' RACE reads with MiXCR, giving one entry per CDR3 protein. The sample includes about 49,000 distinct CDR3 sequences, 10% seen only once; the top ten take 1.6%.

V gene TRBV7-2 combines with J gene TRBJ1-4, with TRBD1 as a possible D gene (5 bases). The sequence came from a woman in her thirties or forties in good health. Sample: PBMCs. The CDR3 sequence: CASSFQGGGEKLFF. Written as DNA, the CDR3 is TGTGCCAGCAGCTTCCAGGGCGGTGGTGAAAAACTGTTTTTT. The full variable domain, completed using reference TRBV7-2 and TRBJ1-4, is GAGVSQSPSNKVTEKGKDVELRCDPISGHTALYWYRQSLGQGLEFLIYFQGNSAPDKSGLPSDRFSAERTGGSVSTLTIQRTQQEDSAVYLCASSFQGGGEKLFFGSGTQLSVL.